What follows describes a single TCR beta chain. Its antigen is unidentified. This sample's time point: pretreatment peripheral blood. Samples were collected from each patient before treatment and during treatment. Each patient gave between 1 and 8 of them in total. The record originates from a study of PD-L1 blockade in urothelial cancer. Study-wide context: Patients, treated from 2014 onward, received atezolizumab 1,200 mg intravenously every 3 weeks. Samples of blood were analyzed 3 weeks (second dose) and 6 weeks after treatment start. The study's findings and limits: It was durable-benefit patients whose tumor-associated blood clones expanded more at 3 weeks.

The V end was cut by 3 bases, the J end by 3 bases, with 11 bases between. Germline CDR1 and CDR2: SGHRS and YFSETQ. This CDR3 spans 14 amino acids. Repertoires were generated with immunoSEQ multiplex PCR, while TCRdb's copy carries only in-frame clones and drops some. The sample contains tens of thousands of clones, 87% of which appear only once. This chain joins TRBV5-1 and TRBJ2-3; TRBD1 is a possible D gene (6 bases). The receptor was derived from a woman aged 55-70 years with urothelial cancer. Here the sequenced sample was PBMCs, taken around atezolizumab (anti-PD-L1) treatment. CDR3 in amino acids: CASSYRQVTDTQYF. CDR3 nucleotide sequence: TGCGCCAGCAGCTACCGACAGGTGACAGATACGCAGTATTTT.